These 32 T cell receptor beta chains were all obtained from the same sample, sequenced in a study of T cells after yellow fever vaccination. MiXCR, applied by TCRdb to the 5' RACE reads, yields one record per CDR3 protein. The sample holds under 700,000 distinct CDR3 sequences, 17% seen once. This sample comprised PBMCs, obtained roughly 5 days after the first yellow fever vaccination. These receptors originate from a man younger than 30 who received the YFV17D yellow fever vaccine.

This clonotype has just one count. The chain couples TRBV5-4 to TRBJ2-7; 8 nucleotides agree with TRBD1. V shed 3 bases, J shed 3 bases, and the junction held 11 bases outside the gene matches. The CDR3 consists of 16 residues. Per germline, CDR1 SGHNT and CDR2 YYREEE (reference sequence). CDR3 amino acids: CASSSSTGDDLYEQYF. The CDR3 bases are TGTGCCAGCAGCTCGTCGACAGGGGACGATCTCTACGAGCAGTACTTC.

The J gene is TRBJ1-1, the V gene TRBV7-9; perhaps TRBD1 as D (5 bases). This CDR3 spans 14 amino acids. V shed 2 bases and J shed 1 base, with 8 bases lying between them. Germline CDR1 is SEHNR and CDR2 is FQNEAQ (reference sequence). CDR3 nucleotides: TGTGCCAGCAGCTTACCAACAGGGAACACTGAAGCTTTCTTT. This gives the protein CASSLPTGNTEAFF.

This clonotype came up a few times. The CDR3 loop is CASRPGQGGEKLFF. In DNA, the CDR3 is TGTGCCAGCAGGCCGGGACAGGGAGGTGAAAAACTGTTTTTT. This chain uses TRBV12-3 or TRBV12-4 with TRBJ1-4; TRBD1 matches at 9 bases. CDR3 size: 14 residues. V lost 6 bases, J lost 7 bases, and 6 bases stayed unmatched.

In regard to this clonotype: A much larger clone is a single base away; this may be a read error. The chain is built from TRBV6-5 and TRBJ1-5; TRBD1 is a possible D gene (5 bases). CDR3 length: 13 amino acids. Germline V lookup: CDR1 MNHEY, CDR2 SVGAGI. CDR3 protein: CASSYYGGQRQHF. As DNA, the CDR3 is TGTGCCAGCAGTTACTACGGGGGTCAGCGCCAGCATTTT.

Worth noting for this clonotype: Because it lacks the conserved phenylalanine or tryptophan at the end, this CDR3 is likely a read error. The genes are TRBV27 and TRBJ1-4; tentatively, D is TRBD1 (5 bases). In germline, CDR1 is MNHEY, CDR2 SMNVEV (reference sequence). This CDR3 has 15 residues. Trimming stripped 4 bases from V and 8 bases from J, with 17 bases between. The CDR3 protein is CASSSGGAGGEKLFS. The CDR3 bases are TGTGCCAGCAGTTCCGGGGGAGCCGGAGGCGAAAAACTGTTTTCT.

The chain combines TRBV7-9 with TRBJ2-1; TRBD1 is a possible D gene (5 bases). The germline V gene encodes CDR1 SEHNR and CDR2 FQNEAQ (reference sequence). V was cut by 3 bases and J by 9 bases, with 12 bases left in between. This CDR3 contains 13 residues. The CDR3 reads CASSFRWGPEQFF. In nucleotides, the CDR3 is TGTGCCAGCAGCTTCCGGTGGGGCCCTGAGCAGTTCTTC.

The chain is built from TRBV4-3 and TRBJ1-1; possibly TRBD1 for D (6 bases). Germline-derived CDR1 and CDR2 are LGHNA and YSLEER. This CDR3 contains 16 residues. Between the trimmed V and J ends, which lost 3 bases and 5 bases, there was a span of 19 bases. The CDR3 sequence is CASSQVRLTTGTEAFF. As DNA, the CDR3 is TGCGCCAGCAGCCAGGTCCGATTAACGACAGGTACTGAAGCTTTCTTT.

The rearrangement joins TRBV15 to TRBJ2-2; 7 bases are a match to TRBD2. In germline, CDR1 is LNHNV, CDR2 YYDKDF (reference sequence). The CDR3 is made up of 19 amino acids. V lost 0 bases, J lost 5 bases, and 15 bases stayed unmatched. This chain's CDR3 is CATSRDAPRAGRETGELFF. In DNA form, the CDR3 reads TGTGCCACCAGCAGAGATGCCCCTCGAGCTGGGAGGGAAACCGGGGAGCTGTTTTTT.

This clonotype has only a few counts. The rearrangement uses TRBV28 and TRBJ2-3, with D hard to call. Germline assignment: CDR1 MDHEN and CDR2 SYDVKM. This CDR3 has 13 amino acids. The V and J ends lost 3 bases and 5 bases respectively, with 9 bases between them. The CDR3 loop is CASSLNGGDTQYF. Written as DNA, the CDR3 is TGTGCCAGCAGTTTGAACGGCGGAGATACGCAGTATTTT.

This clonotype was detected a few times. This sequence joins TRBV11-2 and TRBJ2-2; 12 nucleotides agree with TRBD2. Germline trimming cut 6 bases from V and 8 bases from J; bases unmatched to any gene: 10. This CDR3 region has 16 residues. Germline V CDR1 and CDR2: SGHAT, FQNNGV. In DNA form, the CDR3 reads TGTGCCAGCAGACCCGGACTAGCGGGGTTATGGGGGGAGCTGTTTTTT. It translates to CASRPGLAGLWGELFF.

The chain recombines TRBV4-1 with TRBJ2-2, with 11 bases identical to TRBD1. CDR3 size: 15 residues. Germline loops: CDR1 MGHRA, CDR2 YSYEKL. The J segment lost 6 bases and the V segment lost 4 bases, leaving 4 bases of the junction unmatched. CDR3 bases: TGCGCCAGCAGCCGGGGACAGGGGGAATCCGGGGAGCTGTTTTTT. Translated: CASSRGQGESGELFF.

This clonotype was counted a few times. V usage is TRBV18 and J usage is TRBJ2-3; TRBD1 matches at 10 bases. V lost 3 bases, J lost 0 bases, and 9 bases stayed unmatched. This CDR3 region has 18 residues. Germline values: CDR1 KGHSH, CDR2 LQKENI. The CDR3 here is CASSPGTGVGTSTDTQYF. The CDR3 nucleotides read TGTGCCAGCTCACCCGGGACAGGGGTTGGTACTAGCACAGATACGCAGTATTTT.

V gene TRBV6-2 or TRBV6-3 combines with J gene TRBJ2-7; D gene ambiguous. This CDR3 contains 11 residues. V lost 5 bases and J 3 bases, leaving 5 bases between the germline ends. Germline V CDR1 and CDR2: MNHEY, SVGEGT. This CDR3 is CASSKNYEQYV. CDR3 nucleotide sequence: TGTGCCAGCAGTAAGAACTACGAGCAGTACGTC.

This clonotype was seen repeatedly, ten times or more. The V and J genes are TRBV5-1 and TRBJ2-5, with D possibly being TRBD1 or TRBD2 (5 bases each). Germline CDR1 is SGHRS and CDR2 is YFSETQ. The CDR3 is made up of 15 amino acids. Trimming pared 3 bases from V and 2 bases from J, leaving 14 bases between. CDR3 in amino acids: CASSSLPGPQETQYF. The CDR3 coding sequence is TGCGCCAGCAGCTCCCTGCCGGGGCCACAAGAGACCCAGTACTTC.

This clonotype was seen at least ten times. This rearrangement joins TRBV12-3 or TRBV12-4 to TRBJ1-1, with D possibly TRBD1 on 6 matching bases. Trimming cost V 3 bases and J 1 base, with 9 bases left between them. The CDR3 loop spans 14 amino acids. CDR3 amino acids: CASSLWDKNTEAFF. The CDR3 DNA reads TGTGCCAGCAGTTTGTGGGACAAGAACACTGAAGCTTTCTTT.

In this sample, this clonotype turned up many times. CDR3 bases: TGTGCCAGCAGCCTGGGCCTGAGCAATCAGCCCCAGCATTTT. Translation: CASSLGLSNQPQHF. The rearrangement links TRBV3-1 to TRBJ1-5; D remains ambiguous. Germline V CDR1 and CDR2: LGHDT, YNNKEL (reference sequence). The CDR3 loop spans 14 amino acids. V was cut by 4 bases and J by 1 base, with 8 bases left in between.

The CDR3 DNA sequence: TGTGCCAGCTCACCAACATACGGCGGGGGTAGCACAGATACGCAGTATTTT. Translating it yields CASSPTYGGGSTDTQYF. V and J are TRBV18 and TRBJ2-3; 7 nucleotides match TRBD2. The junction had 8 bases not matched to a gene; V was cut back by 2 bases and J by 0 bases. CDR1 and CDR2 from the germline V gene are KGHSH and LQKENI. The CDR3 has 17 amino acids.

The rearrangement joins TRBV5-1 to TRBJ1-1; D might be TRBD1 (6 bases). Germline-derived CDR1 and CDR2 are SGHRS and YFSETQ. V lost 4 bases to trimming and J lost 8 bases, with 15 bases between them. The CDR3 runs to 13 residues. The CDR3 region is CASSLEGVSEAFF. In DNA form, the CDR3 reads TGCGCCAGCAGCCTGGAGGGGGTCTCAGAAGCTTTCTTT.

The chain links TRBV6-1 to TRBJ1-2; D unresolved. CDR3 length equals 15 residues. CDR1 and CDR2 (germline): MNHNS, SASEGT. Trimming removed 8 bases at V and 0 bases at J, with 16 bases between. CDR3 nucleotide sequence: TGTGCCAGCCACCAAGGTGGTTTTACTAACTATGGCTACACCTTC. Translated: CASHQGGFTNYGYTF.

This chain connects TRBV4-1 to TRBJ2-7, with 13 nucleotides matching TRBD2. The CDR3 loop spans 16 amino acids. CDR1 is MGHRA and CDR2 is YSYEKL in the germline V gene. The V and J ends lost 3 bases and 4 bases, in that order; junction bases with no gene match: 6. CDR3 DNA sequence: TGCGCCAGCAGCCAGCCAGGACTAGCGGGGGCTTACGAGCAGTACTTC. This encodes CASSQPGLAGAYEQYF.

This clonotype was seen many times. The rearrangement links TRBV3-1 to TRBJ1-2, with D perhaps TRBD1 (5 bases). In germline, CDR1 is LGHDT, CDR2 YNNKEL (reference sequence). The ends were cut back, 4 bases at V and 5 bases at J, with 11 bases in the middle. This CDR3 contains 13 residues. CDR3 residues: CASSRPGSYGYTF. The CDR3 DNA follows: TGTGCCAGCAGCCGCCCAGGGTCGTATGGCTACACCTTC. Variable domain in full (rest from reference TRBV3-1 and TRBJ1-2): DTAVSQTPKYLVTQMGNDKSIKCEQNLGHDTMYWYKQDSKKFLKIMFSYNNKELIINETVPNRFSPKSPDKAHLNLHINSLELGDSAVYFCASSRPGSYGYTFGSGTRLTVV.

This clonotype was detected only a few times. The chain uses TRBV5-1 and TRBJ2-1; D is ambiguous. The CDR3 spans 13 residues. The V end was cut by 2 bases, the J end by 8 bases, with 11 bases between. CDR1 SGHRS and CDR2 YFSETQ come from the germline V gene. The CDR3, as DNA: TGCGCCAGCAGCTTTACCCGGATCGATGAGCAGTTCTTC. Encoded protein: CASSFTRIDEQFF.

The sample holds a few counts of this clonotype. The gene calls are TRBV6-2 or TRBV6-3 and TRBJ2-3; TRBD2 matches at 10 bases. The CDR3 totals 15 residues. Germline trimming cut 4 bases from V and 3 bases from J; bases unmatched to any gene: 4. Germline CDR1 is MNHEY and CDR2 is SVGEGT. Written as DNA, the CDR3 is TGTGCCAGCAGTTCCGGGACTAGCGTAACAGATACGCAGTATTTT. Translated, it gives CASSSGTSVTDTQYF.

A few counts support this clonotype. This sequence joins TRBV7-2 and TRBJ2-1; D is unclear. The V gene lost 3 bases and the J gene lost 5 bases, with 8 bases spanning the gap. The germline gives CDR1 SGHTA, CDR2 FQGNSA. CDR3 length: 13 amino acids. The CDR3 protein is CASSLFSDNEQFF. The CDR3 coding sequence is TGTGCCAGCAGCTTGTTCAGTGACAATGAGCAGTTCTTC.

This chain links TRBV6-2 or TRBV6-3 with TRBJ2-7; 8 bases agree with TRBD1. Germline loops: CDR1 MNHEY, CDR2 SVGEGT. The CDR3 spans 13 residues. With 11 bases clipped from V and 7 bases from J, the junction kept 13 bases outside the gene matches. CDR3 in DNA: TGTGCCGTTCGGGACAGGCACCTCAAGGAGCAGTACGTC. Encoded protein: CAVRDRHLKEQYV.

This clonotype came up a few times. The chain joins TRBV5-1 to TRBJ1-5; possibly TRBD1 for D (5 bases). This CDR3 spans 13 amino acids. Trimming took 0 bases from V and 12 from J, leaving 13 bases between them. Germline-derived CDR1 and CDR2 are SGHRS and YFSETQ. The CDR3 bases are TGCGCCAGCAGCTTGGGGTCATCAGGGCGCCAGCATTTT. It translates to CASSLGSSGRQHF.

This clonotype was counted at least ten times. V gene TRBV20-1 combines with J gene TRBJ2-5; 10 positions match TRBD2. Per germline, CDR1 DFQATT and CDR2 SNEGSKA (reference sequence). Trimming at V came to 5 bases and at J to 5 bases, leaving 8 bases not matched to a gene. CDR3 length equals 14 residues. CDR3 in amino acids: CSAGQLAGTETQYF. The CDR3 DNA reads TGCAGTGCTGGCCAACTAGCGGGGACGGAGACCCAGTACTTC.

The J gene is TRBJ2-1, the V gene TRBV6-2 or TRBV6-3, with D uncertain. The CDR3 contains 12 residues. Germline-derived CDR1 and CDR2 are MNHEY and SVGEGT. With 5 bases removed from V and 7 bases from J, the gap between germline ends came to 9 bases. The CDR3 protein is CASSSRRNEQFF. The CDR3 DNA is TGTGCCAGCAGTAGTAGGCGGAATGAGCAGTTCTTC.

The rearrangement joins TRBV6-5 to TRBJ2-7; D is perhaps TRBD1 (5 bases). V was cut by 2 bases and J by 4 bases, with 15 bases left in between. The germline gives CDR1 MNHEY, CDR2 SVGAGI. The CDR3 sequence is 15 residues long. The CDR3 protein is CASSYQDSTPYEQYF. In DNA, the CDR3 is TGTGCCAGCAGTTACCAAGACAGCACACCTTACGAGCAGTACTTC.

This clonotype appeared a few times. The CDR3 here is CASSPALGFGVNNEQFF. The DNA of the CDR3 is TGTGCCAGCAGTCCGGCGCTAGGGTTCGGCGTCAACAATGAGCAGTTCTTC. The J gene is TRBJ2-1, the V gene TRBV7-2; D not certain. Deletions cut 6 bases from V and 5 bases from J, with 23 bases between. CDR1 and CDR2 (germline): SGHTA, FQGNSA. This CDR3 is built from 17 residues.

This clonotype turned up a few times. The chain combines TRBV6-4 with TRBJ2-3; 10 nucleotides align to TRBD2. The length of the CDR3 is 14 residues. Looked up from germline, CDR1 is MRHNA and CDR2 is SNTAGT. The V gene end was trimmed by 3 bases and the J gene end by 4 bases; junction bases not matched to a gene: 1. CDR3 DNA sequence: TGTGCCAGCAGTGAAAGCGGGGGGGCAGATACGCAGTATTTT. Amino acid sequence: CASSESGGADTQYF.

The table lists this clonotype with a few counts. J is TRBJ1-2 and V is TRBV9; TRBD1 matches at 7 bases. This CDR3 has 18 amino acids. Germline CDR1 and CDR2: SGDLS and YYNGEE. V lost 4 bases, J lost 4 bases, and 19 bases stayed unmatched. Here the CDR3 reads CASSPITIRDSDLYGYTF. For the CDR3, the DNA is TGTGCCAGCAGCCCAATCACAATCCGGGACAGCGATCTCTATGGCTACACCTTC.